Reported below is one T cell receptor beta chain. The antigen is undetermined. TCRdb fed the 5' RACE reads into MiXCR, producing one record per CDR3 protein. The sample yields some 440,000 distinct CDR3 sequences, 20% to 25% seen once. Germline V gene sequence: CDR1 DFQATT, CDR2 SNEGSKA (reference sequence). Unmatched junction bases numbered 4, after V lost 3 bases and J lost 2 bases. The CDR3 spans 14 residues. This sample is drawn from a study of identical twins. Regarding the study as a whole: Less excess twin sharing appeared in beta out-of-frame sequences. The study found that models underestimated out-of-frame TCR alpha sharing in monozygotic twins.

In addition, the sample was reused for a study of T cells expressing NK-cell markers. That paper states: Seven donors tested HCMV-seropositive and one tested seronegative among the eight sequenced. A few of the donors also had these clonotypes leading their CD3+CD56-NKG2C+ fraction.

Sequencing used CD4+ T cells sorted from blood. The receptor comes from a woman aged 18-29 years in good health. The chain carries TRBV20-1 and TRBJ1-3; 7 nucleotides align to TRBD1. DNA for the CDR3: TGCAGTGCTAGTCTCAGGGGGGCTGGAAACACCATATATTTT. Encoded protein: CSASLRGAGNTIYF.